One sample yielded the 8 T cell receptor beta chains listed below, sequenced in a study of T cell repertoires in cytomegalovirus infection. Their cognate antigens are unknown. TCRdb ran MiXCR on the reads and lists one entry per CDR3 protein. The table includes roughly 150,000 distinct CDR3 sequences, about a fifth detected once. This specimen was CD8+ T cells from cultured PBMCs, taken from culture after CMV antigen stimulation. These receptors were collected from a human donor in good health (CMV status not recorded). Some clones in this sample may be carry-over from other donors' samples.

V usage is TRBV11-2 and J usage is TRBJ1-1; D unresolved. The V end lost 4 bases, the J end lost 1 base, and 16 bases lay between the germline ends. The CDR3 covers 16 residues. Looked up from germline, CDR1 is SGHAT and CDR2 is FQNNGV. The CDR3 DNA sequence: TGTGCCAGCAGCTCTAACCCAGGAGCTTGGAACACTGAAGCTTTCTTT. Translation gives CASSSNPGAWNTEAFF.

The genes are TRBV7-2 and TRBJ2-1; D ambiguous. Trimming stripped 5 bases from V and 8 bases from J, with 10 bases between. This CDR3 is built from 12 residues. Germline values: CDR1 SGHTA, CDR2 FQGNSA. CDR3 sequence: CASSPMGDEQFF. The CDR3 DNA follows: TGTGCCAGCAGCCCCATGGGCGATGAGCAGTTCTTC.

The V and J genes are TRBV10-1 and TRBJ2-7; D not certain. Germline V lookup: CDR1 WNHNN, CDR2 SYGVQD (reference sequence). The V end lost 6 bases, the J end lost 2 bases, and 11 bases lay between the germline ends. The CDR3 length is 13 residues. The CDR3 protein is CASSETPTYEQYF. CDR3 nucleotide sequence: TGCGCCAGCAGCGAAACACCTACCTACGAGCAGTACTTC.

The CDR3 spells CASSPQPRARDTQYF. CDR3 in DNA: TGTGCCAGCAGTCCTCAGCCTAGGGCAAGAGATACGCAGTATTTT. The genes are TRBV7-2 and TRBJ2-3; D is unresolved. The V end lost 6 bases, the J end lost 5 bases, and 18 bases lay between the germline ends. Germline assignment: CDR1 SGHTA and CDR2 FQGNSA. The CDR3 spans 15 residues.

The table lists this clonotype with a few counts. The rearrangement uses TRBV6-2 or TRBV6-3 and TRBJ1-5, with TRBD1 as a possible D gene (6 bases). The CDR3 is made up of 16 amino acids. V gave up 4 bases and J gave up 5 bases, with 18 bases separating them. Per the germline V gene, CDR1 is MNHEY and CDR2 is SVGEGT. CDR3 DNA sequence: TGTGCCAGCAGTTTCGACCCCCGGGACACGGATCAGCCCCAGCATTTT. This gives the protein CASSFDPRDTDQPQHF.

This chain links TRBV12-3 or TRBV12-4 with TRBJ1-1, with unresolved D. The CDR3 extends over 11 amino acids. Trimming left V 5 bases short and J 7 bases short, with 8 bases between. CDR3 protein: CASSNGIEAFF. In DNA, the CDR3 is TGTGCCAGCAGTAACGGGATTGAAGCTTTCTTT.

Details on this clonotype: A junction boundary mismatches the germline segment, possibly from a read error. CDR3 region: CASSYPDTGEGDIQYF. The CDR3 DNA is TGTGCCAGTAGTTACCCAGATACAGGGGAAGGGGACATTCAGTACTTC. The rearrangement links TRBV6-2 or TRBV6-3 to TRBJ2-4, with 7 bases lining up with TRBD1. This CDR3 is 16 amino acids long. Germline CDR1 reads MNHEY; CDR2 reads SVGEGT.

The chain employs TRBV6-2 or TRBV6-3 and TRBJ2-5; D is unresolved. The CDR3 totals 13 residues. Germline CDR1 MNHEY, CDR2 SVGEGT. V lost 7 bases, J lost 2 bases, and 11 bases lay in between. The CDR3 DNA follows: TGTGCCAGCACCGACTTGAGTCAAGAGACCCAGTACTTC. Amino acids: CASTDLSQETQYF.